This T cell receptor (beta chain) was sequenced in a study of T cell responses to AZD1222 COVID-19 vaccine. The CDR3 is 12 residues long. Per germline, CDR1 ENHRY and CDR2 SYGVKD. The V gene lost 6 bases and the J gene lost 6 bases, with 8 bases spanning the gap. The protocol was immunoSEQ multiplex PCR, while the TCRdb copy is restricted to in-frame clones and leaves out a portion. This sample has approximately 180,000 clones, with 75% to 90% found just once. The sequencing used peripheral blood, collected on day 0 of AZD1222 vaccination. V and J are TRBV10-3 and TRBJ2-2, with a possible D match to TRBD2 (5 bases). The sequence was obtained from an adult in good health. The CDR3 sequence is CAIRPGAGELFF. In DNA form, the CDR3 reads TGTGCCATCAGGCCCGGGGCCGGGGAGCTGTTTTTT.